This TCR beta chain was sequenced during a study of T cells in Graves' hyperthyroidism and ophthalmopathy. The diagnostic basis comprised clinical symptoms, serum thyroxine and TRAb, thyroid ultrasound and orbital computed tomography. Over 8 ml fresh peripheral blood yielded the PBMCs. Study findings and constraints: Among thyroid clonotypes expanded above 0.001, most also appeared in blood.

This clonotype was seen repeatedly, ten times or more. The target antigen is unknown. From RNA transcripts, TCR beta CDR3 regions were amplified. When the TCR CDR3 underwent first-round RT-PCR, the HTBI primer set was used. TCRdb itself ran the multiplex PCR reads through MiXCR, one entry per CDR3 protein. This sample has over 700,000 distinct CDR3 sequences, with about 17% found just once. CDR3 length: 14 residues. From germline, CDR1 is SGHRS and CDR2 YFSETQ. Trimming removed 3 bases from V and 0 bases from J, with 9 bases in between. This sequence originates from a woman between 50 and 59 years old with Graves' hyperthyroidism that later progressed to Graves' ophthalmopathy. The J gene is TRBJ1-1, the V gene TRBV5-1; D uncertain. Sequenced material: blood. The CDR3 reads CASSSTFLNTEAFF. The CDR3 nucleotides read TGCGCCAGCAGCTCGACCTTTTTGAACACTGAAGCTTTCTTT. The entire variable domain, with the rest obtained from reference TRBV5-1 and TRBJ1-1, is as follows: KAGVTQTPRYLIKTRGQQVTLSCSPISGHRSVSWYQQTPGQGLQFLFEYFSETQRNKGNFPGRFSGRQFSNSRSEMNVSTLELGDSALYLCASSSTFLNTEAFFGQGTRLTVV.